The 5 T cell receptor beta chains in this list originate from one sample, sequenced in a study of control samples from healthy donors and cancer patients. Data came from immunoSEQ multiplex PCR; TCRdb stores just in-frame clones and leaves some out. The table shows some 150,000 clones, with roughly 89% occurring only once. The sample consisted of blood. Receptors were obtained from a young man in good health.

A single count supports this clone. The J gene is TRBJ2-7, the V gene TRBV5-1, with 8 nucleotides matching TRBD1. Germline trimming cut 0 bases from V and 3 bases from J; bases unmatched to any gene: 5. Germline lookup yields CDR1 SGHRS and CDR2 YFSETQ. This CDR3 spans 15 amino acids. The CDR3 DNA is TGCGCCAGCAGCTTGGAAGTCACAGGGGGCTACGAGCAGTACTTC. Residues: CASSLEVTGGYEQYF.

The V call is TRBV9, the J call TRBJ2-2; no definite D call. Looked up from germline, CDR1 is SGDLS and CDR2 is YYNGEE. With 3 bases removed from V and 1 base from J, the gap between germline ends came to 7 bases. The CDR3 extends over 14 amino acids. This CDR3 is CASSAWGNTGELFF. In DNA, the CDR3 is TGTGCCAGCAGCGCCTGGGGGAACACCGGGGAGCTGTTTTTT.

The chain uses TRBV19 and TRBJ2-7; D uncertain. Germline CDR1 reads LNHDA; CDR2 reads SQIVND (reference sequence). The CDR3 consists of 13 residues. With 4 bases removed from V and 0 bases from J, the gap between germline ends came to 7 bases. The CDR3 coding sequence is TGTGCCAGTAGTACTTCCCTCTCCTACGAGCAGTACTTC. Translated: CASSTSLSYEQYF. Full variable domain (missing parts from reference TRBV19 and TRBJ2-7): DGGITQSPKYLFRKEGQNVTLSCEQNLNHDAMYWYRQDPGQGLRLIYYSQIVNDFQKGDIAEGYSVSREKKESFPLTVTSAQKNPTAFYLCASSTSLSYEQYFGPGTRLTVT.

CDR3 protein: CASTQGTNEKLFF. As DNA, the CDR3 is TGTGCCAGCACCCAGGGAACTAATGAAAAACTGTTTTTT. The J gene is TRBJ1-4, the V gene TRBV18, with a weak D call TRBD1 (5 bases). This CDR3 is 13 amino acids long. The germline V gene has CDR1 KGHSH and CDR2 LQKENI. V was cut by 8 bases and J by 1 base, with 8 bases left in between.

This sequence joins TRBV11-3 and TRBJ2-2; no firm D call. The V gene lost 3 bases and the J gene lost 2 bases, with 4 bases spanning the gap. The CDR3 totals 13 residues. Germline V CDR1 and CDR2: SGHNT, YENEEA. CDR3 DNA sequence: TGTGCCAGCAGCTTGGTAAACACCGGGGAGCTGTTTTTT. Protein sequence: CASSLVNTGELFF.